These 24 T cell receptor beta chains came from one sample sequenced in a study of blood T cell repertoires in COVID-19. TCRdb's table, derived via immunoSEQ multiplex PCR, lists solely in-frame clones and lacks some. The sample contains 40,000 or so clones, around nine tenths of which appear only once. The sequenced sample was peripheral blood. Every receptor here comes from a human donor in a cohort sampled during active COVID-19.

The CDR3 nucleotides are TGCAGCGTTGTCAGGAACACTGAAGCTTTCTTT. Translation gives CSVVRNTEAFF. The J gene is TRBJ1-1, the V gene TRBV29-1; unclear D gene. Germline loops: CDR1 SQVTM, CDR2 ANQGSEA. The CDR3 runs 11 residues. The ends were cut back, 4 bases at V and 1 base at J, with 4 bases in the middle.

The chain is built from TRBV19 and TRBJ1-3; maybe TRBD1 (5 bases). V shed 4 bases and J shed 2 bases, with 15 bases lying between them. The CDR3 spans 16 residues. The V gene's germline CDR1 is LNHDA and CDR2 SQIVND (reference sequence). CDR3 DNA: TGTGCCAGTAGTACTACGGGGGGTTTAGCTGGAAACACCATATATTTT. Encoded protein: CASSTTGGLAGNTIYF. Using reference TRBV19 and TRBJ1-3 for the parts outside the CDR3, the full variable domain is DGGITQSPKYLFRKEGQNVTLSCEQNLNHDAMYWYRQDPGQGLRLIYYSQIVNDFQKGDIAEGYSVSREKKESFPLTVTSAQKNPTAFYLCASSTTGGLAGNTIYFGEGSWLTVV.

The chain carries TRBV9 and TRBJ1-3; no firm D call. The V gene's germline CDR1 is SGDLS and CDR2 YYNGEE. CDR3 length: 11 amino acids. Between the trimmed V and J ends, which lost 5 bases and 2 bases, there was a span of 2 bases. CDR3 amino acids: CASSTGNTIYF. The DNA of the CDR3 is TGTGCCAGCAGTACTGGAAACACCATATATTTT.

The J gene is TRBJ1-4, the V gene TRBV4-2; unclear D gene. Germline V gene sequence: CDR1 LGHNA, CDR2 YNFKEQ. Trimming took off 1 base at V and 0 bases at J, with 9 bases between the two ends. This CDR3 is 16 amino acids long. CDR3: CASSQVAGSTNEKLFF. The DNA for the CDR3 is TGTGCCAGCAGCCAAGTGGCTGGCTCAACTAATGAAAAACTGTTTTTT.

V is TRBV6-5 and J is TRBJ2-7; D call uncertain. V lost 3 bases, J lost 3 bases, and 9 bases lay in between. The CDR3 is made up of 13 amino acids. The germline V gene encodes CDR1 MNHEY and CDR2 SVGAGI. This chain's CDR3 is CASSYSIYYEQYF. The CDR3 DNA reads TGTGCCAGCAGTTATAGTATTTACTACGAGCAGTACTTC.

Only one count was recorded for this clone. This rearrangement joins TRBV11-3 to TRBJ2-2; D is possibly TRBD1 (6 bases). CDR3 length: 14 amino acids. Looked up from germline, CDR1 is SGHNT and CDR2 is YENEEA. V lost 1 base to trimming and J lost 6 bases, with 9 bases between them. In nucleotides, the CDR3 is TGTGCCAGCAGCTTAGGCACAGGGTCCGGGGAGCTGTTTTTT. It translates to CASSLGTGSGELFF.

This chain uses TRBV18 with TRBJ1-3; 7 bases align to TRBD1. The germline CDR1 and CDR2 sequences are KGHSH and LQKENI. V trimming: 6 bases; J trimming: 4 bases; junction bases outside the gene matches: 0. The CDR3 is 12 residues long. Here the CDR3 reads CASSTGGNTIYF. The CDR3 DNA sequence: TGTGCCAGCTCGACAGGGGGAAACACCATATATTTT.

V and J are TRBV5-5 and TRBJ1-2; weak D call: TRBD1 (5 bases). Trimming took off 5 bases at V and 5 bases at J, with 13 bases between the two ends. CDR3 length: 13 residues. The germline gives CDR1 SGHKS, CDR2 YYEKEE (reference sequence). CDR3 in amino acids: CASSPGMGYGYTF. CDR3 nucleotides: TGTGCCAGCAGTCCAGGGATGGGGTATGGCTACACCTTC.

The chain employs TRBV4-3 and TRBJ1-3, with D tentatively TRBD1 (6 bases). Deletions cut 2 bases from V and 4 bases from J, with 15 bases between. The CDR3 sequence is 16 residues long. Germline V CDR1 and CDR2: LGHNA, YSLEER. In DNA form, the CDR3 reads TGCGCCAGCAGCCAACGCTCAGGGGAGGGAGGAAACACCATATATTTT. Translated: CASSQRSGEGGNTIYF.

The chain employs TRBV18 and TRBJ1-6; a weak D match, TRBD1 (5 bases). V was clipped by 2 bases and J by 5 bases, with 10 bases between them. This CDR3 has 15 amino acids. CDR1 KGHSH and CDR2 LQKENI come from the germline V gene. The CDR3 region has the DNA TGTGCCAGCTCACCATCGGCGGGGGATAATTCACCCCTCCACTTT. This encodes CASSPSAGDNSPLHF.

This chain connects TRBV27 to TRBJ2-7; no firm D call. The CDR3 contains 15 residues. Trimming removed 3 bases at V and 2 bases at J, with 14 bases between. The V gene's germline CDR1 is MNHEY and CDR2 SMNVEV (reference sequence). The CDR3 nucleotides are TGTGCCAGCAGTTTCATTCCAACAGCAGCCTACGAGCAGTACTTC. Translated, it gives CASSFIPTAAYEQYF.

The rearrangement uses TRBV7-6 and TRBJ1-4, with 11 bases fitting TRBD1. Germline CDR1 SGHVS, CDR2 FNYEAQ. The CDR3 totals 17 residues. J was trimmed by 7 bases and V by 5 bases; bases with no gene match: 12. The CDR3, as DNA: TGTGCCAGCAGCACCCCGGGACAGGGGGTGGAAAGTGAAAAACTGTTTTTT. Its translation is CASSTPGQGVESEKLFF.

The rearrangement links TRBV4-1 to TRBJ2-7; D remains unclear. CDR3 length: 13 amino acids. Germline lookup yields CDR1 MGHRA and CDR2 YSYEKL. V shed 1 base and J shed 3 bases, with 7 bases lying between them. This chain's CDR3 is CASSQGGRYEQYF. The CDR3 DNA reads TGCGCCAGCAGCCAAGGAGGCCGCTACGAGCAGTACTTC.

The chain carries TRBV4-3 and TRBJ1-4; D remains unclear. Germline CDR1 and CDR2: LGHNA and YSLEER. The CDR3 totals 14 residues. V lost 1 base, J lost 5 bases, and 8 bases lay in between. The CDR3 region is CASSQVGGNEKLFF. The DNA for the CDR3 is TGCGCCAGCAGCCAAGTAGGAGGAAATGAAAAACTGTTTTTT.

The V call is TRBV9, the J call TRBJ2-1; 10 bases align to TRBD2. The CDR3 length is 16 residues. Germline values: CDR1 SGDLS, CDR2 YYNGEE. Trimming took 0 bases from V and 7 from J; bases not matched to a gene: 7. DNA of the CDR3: TGTGCCAGCAGCGTAGGGAGCGGGGGGGCCCAGAATGAGCAGTTCTTC. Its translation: CASSVGSGGAQNEQFF.

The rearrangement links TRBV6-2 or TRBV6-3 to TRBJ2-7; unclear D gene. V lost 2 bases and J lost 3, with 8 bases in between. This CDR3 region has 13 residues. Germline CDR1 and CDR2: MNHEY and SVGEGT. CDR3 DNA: TGTGCCAGCAGTTACGTCACAAACTACGAGCAGTACTTC. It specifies CASSYVTNYEQYF.

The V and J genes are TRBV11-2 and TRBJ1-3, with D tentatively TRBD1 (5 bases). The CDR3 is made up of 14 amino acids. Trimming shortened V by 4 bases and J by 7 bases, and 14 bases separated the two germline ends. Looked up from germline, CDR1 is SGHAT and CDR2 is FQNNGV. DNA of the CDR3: TGTGCCAGCAGCTCGATCCAGGGTAGGAACACCATATATTTT. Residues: CASSSIQGRNTIYF. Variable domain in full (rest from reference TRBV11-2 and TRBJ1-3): EAGVAQSPRYKIIEKRQSVAFWCNPISGHATLYWYQQILGQGPKLLIQFQNNGVVDDSQLPKDRFSAERLKGVDSTLKIQPAKLEDSAVYLCASSSIQGRNTIYFGEGSWLTVV.

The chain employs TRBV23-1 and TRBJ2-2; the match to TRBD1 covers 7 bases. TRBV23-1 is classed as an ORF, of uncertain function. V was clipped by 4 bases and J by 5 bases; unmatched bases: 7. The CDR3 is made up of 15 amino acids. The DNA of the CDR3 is TGCGCCAGCAGTCCCGACAGGGCGGGTACCGGGGAGCTGTTTTTT. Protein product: CASSPDRAGTGELFF.

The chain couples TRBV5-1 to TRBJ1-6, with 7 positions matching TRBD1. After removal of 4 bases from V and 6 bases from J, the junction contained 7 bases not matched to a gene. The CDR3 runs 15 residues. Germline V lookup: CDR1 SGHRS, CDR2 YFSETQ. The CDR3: CASSPGQPFNSPLHF. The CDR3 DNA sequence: TGCGCCAGCAGCCCGGGACAGCCTTTTAATTCACCCCTCCACTTT.

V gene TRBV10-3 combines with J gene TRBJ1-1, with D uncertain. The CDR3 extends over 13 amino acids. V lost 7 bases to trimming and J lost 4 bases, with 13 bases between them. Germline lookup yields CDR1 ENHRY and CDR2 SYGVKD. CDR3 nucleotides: TGTGCCATCACCCCGCGGAGCGGCACTGAAGCTTTCTTT. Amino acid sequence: CAITPRSGTEAFF.

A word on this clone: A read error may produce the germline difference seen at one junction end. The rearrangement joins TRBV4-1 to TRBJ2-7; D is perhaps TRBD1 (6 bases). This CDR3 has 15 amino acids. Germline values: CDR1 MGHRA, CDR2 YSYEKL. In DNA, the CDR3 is TGCGCCAGCAGCCAAGTACAGGGTAAGTCCTCCGAGCAGTACTTC. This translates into CASSQVQGKSSEQYF.

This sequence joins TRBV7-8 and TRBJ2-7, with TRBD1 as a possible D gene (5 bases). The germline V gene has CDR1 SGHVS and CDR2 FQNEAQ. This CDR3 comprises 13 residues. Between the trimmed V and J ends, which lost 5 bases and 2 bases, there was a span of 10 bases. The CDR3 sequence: CASSPDIAYEQYF. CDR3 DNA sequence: TGTGCCAGCAGCCCGGACATTGCCTACGAGCAGTACTTC. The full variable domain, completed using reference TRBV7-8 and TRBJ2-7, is GAGVSQSPRYKVAKRGQDVALRCDPISGHVSLFWYQQALGQGPEFLTYFQNEAQLDKSGLPSDRFFAERPEGSVSTLKIQRTQQEDSAVYLCASSPDIAYEQYFGPGTRLTVT.

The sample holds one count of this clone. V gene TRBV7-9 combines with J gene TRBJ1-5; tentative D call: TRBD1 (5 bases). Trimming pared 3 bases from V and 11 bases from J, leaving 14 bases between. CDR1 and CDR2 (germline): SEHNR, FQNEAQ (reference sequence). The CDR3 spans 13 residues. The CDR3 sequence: CASSLGTTGAQHF. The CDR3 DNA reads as TGTGCCAGCAGCTTGGGCACTACGGGGGCCCAGCATTTT.

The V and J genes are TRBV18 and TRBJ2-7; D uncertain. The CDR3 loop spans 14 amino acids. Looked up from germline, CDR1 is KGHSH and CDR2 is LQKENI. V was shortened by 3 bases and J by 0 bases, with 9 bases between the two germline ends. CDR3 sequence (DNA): TGTGCCAGCTCACCCGGCCAGGACTCCTACGAGCAGTACTTC. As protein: CASSPGQDSYEQYF.